The 27 T cell receptor beta chains in this list originate from one sample, sequenced in a study of blood T cell repertoires in COVID-19. Libraries were prepared by immunoSEQ multiplex PCR; TCRdb keeps only in-frame clonotypes and omits some of them. The sample has approximately 100,000 clones, roughly 84% seen once; the top ten hold over 10%. Sequencing used peripheral blood. The source of these receptors is a human donor in a cohort sampled during active or convalescent COVID-19.

V is TRBV6-5 and J is TRBJ1-1, with 7 bases lining up with TRBD1. This CDR3 has 12 residues. The V segment lost 5 bases and the J segment 8 bases; nucleotides outside the gene matches: 5. Germline V CDR1 and CDR2: MNHEY, SVGAGI. DNA of the CDR3: TGTGCCAGCAGTCAAAGACAGGGCGAAGCTTTCTTT. Its protein product is CASSQRQGEAFF.

This chain joins TRBV7-9 and TRBJ1-1; D might be TRBD1 (5 bases). Germline loops: CDR1 SEHNR, CDR2 FQNEAQ (reference sequence). The CDR3 is 14 amino acids. With 2 bases removed from V and 4 bases from J, the gap between germline ends came to 11 bases. The CDR3: CASSLLGGRTEAFF. The CDR3 DNA follows: TGTGCCAGCAGCTTATTGGGGGGACGCACTGAAGCTTTCTTT.

This clone was observed a handful of times. V usage is TRBV4-1 and J usage is TRBJ1-1; D gene uncertain. Trimming left V 2 bases short and J 2 bases short, with 12 bases between. Germline-derived CDR1 and CDR2 are MGHRA and YSYEKL. The CDR3 length is 15 residues. The CDR3 DNA sequence: TGCGCCAGCAGCCAACGCGGCGGGGATAACACTGAAGCTTTCTTT. Amino acids: CASSQRGGDNTEAFF.

The chain carries TRBV5-6 and TRBJ2-2, with 8 bases fitting TRBD1. The germline gives CDR1 SGHDT, CDR2 YYEEEE. V lost 1 base to trimming and J lost 6 bases; unmatched junction nucleotides: 8. The CDR3 sequence is 16 residues long. This chain's CDR3 is CASSLRGQGNPGELFF. The CDR3 DNA is TGTGCCAGCAGCTTGAGAGGACAGGGAAATCCCGGGGAGCTGTTTTTT. The full variable domain, with the rest looked up from reference TRBV5-6 and TRBJ2-2, is DAGVTQSPTHLIKTRGQQVTLRCSPKSGHDTVSWYQQALGQGPQFIFQYYEEEERQRGNFPDRFSGHQFPNYSSELNVNALLLGDSALYLCASSLRGQGNPGELFFGEGSRLTVL.

This clone has a single count. The V and J genes are TRBV4-1 and TRBJ1-1; D remains ambiguous. This CDR3 is built from 16 residues. Germline V CDR1 and CDR2: MGHRA, YSYEKL. Deletions cut 1 base from V and 3 bases from J, with 15 bases between. DNA of the CDR3: TGCGCCAGCAGCCAAGCCCCGCTGTTGAGGGACACTGAAGCTTTCTTT. Its protein product is CASSQAPLLRDTEAFF.

This clone has a single count. CDR3 in DNA: TGTGCCAGCAGCTTTGGGCTAGCGGGGTTCAATGAGCAGTTCTTC. Protein product: CASSFGLAGFNEQFF. V and J are TRBV7-3 and TRBJ2-1; 9 nucleotides match TRBD2. J was trimmed by 6 bases and V by 3 bases; bases with no gene match: 6. The CDR3 loop spans 15 amino acids. From germline, CDR1 is SGHTA and CDR2 FQGTGA. Full variable domain (remainder filled in from reference TRBV7-3 and TRBJ2-1): GAGVSQTPSNKVTEKGKYVELRCDPISGHTALYWYRQSLGQGPEFLIYFQGTGAADDSGLPNDRFFAVRPEGSVSTLKIQRTERGDSAVYLCASSFGLAGFNEQFFGPGTRLTVL.

This clone was observed a handful of times. The rearrangement links TRBV29-1 to TRBJ2-7, with D maybe TRBD1 (6 bases). The CDR3 sequence is 12 residues long. Germline V gives CDR1 SQVTM, CDR2 ANQGSEA. V was cut by 4 bases and J by 4 bases, with 11 bases left in between. CDR3: CSVVLRGYEQYF. The CDR3 DNA follows: TGCAGCGTTGTTTTAAGGGGGTACGAGCAGTACTTC.

The chain is built from TRBV11-3 and TRBJ2-7; D gene unclear. V gave up 1 base and J gave up 3 bases, with 13 bases separating them. The CDR3 has 15 amino acids. Per germline, CDR1 SGHNT and CDR2 YENEEA. CDR3 in DNA: TGTGCCAGCAGCTTAGTCGCAGGCACCCACTACGAGCAGTACTTC. Translated: CASSLVAGTHYEQYF. The variable domain in full, with the rest retrieved from reference TRBV11-3 and TRBJ2-7, is EAGVVQSPRYKIIEKKQPVAFWCNPISGHNTLYWYLQNLGQGPELLIRYENEEAVDDSQLPKDRFSAERLKGVDSTLKIQPAELGDSAVYLCASSLVAGTHYEQYFGPGTRLTVT.

This clone appeared a single time. The chain employs TRBV11-2 and TRBJ2-7; D is possibly TRBD1 (5 bases). CDR1 is SGHAT, CDR2 FQNNGV, per germline. Trimming pared 0 bases from V and 6 bases from J, leaving 15 bases between. The CDR3 runs 15 residues. Here the CDR3 DNA reads TGTGCCAGCAGCTTAGATCTCGGGCAGGGTGGCGAGCAGTACTTC. Amino acid sequence: CASSLDLGQGGEQYF. Full variable domain (missing parts from reference TRBV11-2 and TRBJ2-7): EAGVAQSPRYKIIEKRQSVAFWCNPISGHATLYWYQQILGQGPKLLIQFQNNGVVDDSQLPKDRFSAERLKGVDSTLKIQPAKLEDSAVYLCASSLDLGQGGEQYFGPGTRLTVT.

The rearrangement links TRBV6-5 to TRBJ2-1; D is unresolved. There are 11 residues in the CDR3. Germline V gene sequence: CDR1 MNHEY, CDR2 SVGAGI. The ends were cut back, 7 bases at V and 5 bases at J, with 6 bases in the middle. The CDR3 spells CASKRDNEQFF. CDR3 DNA sequence: TGTGCCAGCAAGAGAGACAATGAGCAGTTCTTC.

The chain recombines TRBV5-4 with TRBJ1-1; D is uncertain. The germline V gene encodes CDR1 SGHNT and CDR2 YYREEE (reference sequence). CDR3 length equals 13 residues. V dropped 2 bases and J dropped 1 base, with 6 bases sitting between them. The CDR3 here is CASSFISNTEAFF. In DNA form, the CDR3 reads TGTGCCAGCAGCTTTATATCGAACACTGAAGCTTTCTTT.

This clone was observed a few times. This chain uses TRBV7-3 with TRBJ2-5, with 7 bases aligning to TRBD2. The J segment lost 2 bases and the V segment lost 5 bases, leaving 8 bases of the junction unmatched. CDR1 and CDR2 from the germline V gene are SGHTA and FQGTGA. CDR3 length: 15 amino acids. The CDR3: CASSLLPGLQETQYF. The CDR3 region has the DNA TGTGCCAGCAGCCTCTTACCGGGACTACAAGAGACCCAGTACTTC.

This clone was detected only once. The gene calls are TRBV29-1 and TRBJ1-6; no firm D call. The CDR3 spans 14 residues. V shed 3 bases and J shed 8 bases, with 14 bases lying between them. Looked up from germline, CDR1 is SQVTM and CDR2 is ANQGSEA. The CDR3 spells CSVDEGVGDSPLHF. The DNA of the CDR3 is TGCAGCGTTGATGAAGGAGTTGGAGATTCACCCCTCCACTTT.

The chain joins TRBV11-3 to TRBJ2-3, with D perhaps TRBD1 (6 bases). This CDR3 has 15 amino acids. Trimming took off 1 base at V and 6 bases at J, with 14 bases between the two ends. Germline V lookup: CDR1 SGHNT, CDR2 YENEEA. In DNA form, the CDR3 reads TGTGCCAGCAGCTTAGCCGAAGGGGGTTGGGATACGCAGTATTTT. Amino acids: CASSLAEGGWDTQYF. The full variable domain, rest sourced from reference TRBV11-3 and TRBJ2-3, is EAGVVQSPRYKIIEKKQPVAFWCNPISGHNTLYWYLQNLGQGPELLIRYENEEAVDDSQLPKDRFSAERLKGVDSTLKIQPAELGDSAVYLCASSLAEGGWDTQYFGPGTRLTVL.

This clone was seen only once. The rearrangement links TRBV5-1 to TRBJ1-1; D not resolved. Germline CDR1 is SGHRS and CDR2 is YFSETQ. CDR3 length: 13 amino acids. V lost 1 base and J lost 5, with 9 bases in between. CDR3 coding DNA: TGCGCCAGCAGCTTGATCGAGGGAACTGAAGCTTTCTTT. This codes for CASSLIEGTEAFF. Full variable domain (remainder filled in from reference TRBV5-1 and TRBJ1-1): KAGVTQTPRYLIKTRGQQVTLSCSPISGHRSVSWYQQTPGQGLQFLFEYFSETQRNKGNFPGRFSGRQFSNSRSEMNVSTLELGDSALYLCASSLIEGTEAFFGQGTRLTVV.

The CDR3 bases are TGTGCCAGCAGCCAAGGACAGGCCCTCTACGAGCAGTACTTC. This translates into CASSQGQALYEQYF. J is TRBJ2-7 and V is TRBV3-1 (or the pseudogene TRBV3-2); D perhaps matches TRBD1 (6 bases). CDR3 size: 14 residues. Trimming took off 1 base at V and 3 bases at J, with 10 bases between the two ends. CDR1 and CDR2 (germline): LGHDT, YNNKEL (reference sequence).

V gene TRBV6-6 combines with J gene TRBJ2-7; D remains unclear. Per germline, CDR1 MNHNY and CDR2 SVGAGI (reference sequence). Trimming pared 2 bases from V and 0 bases from J, leaving 5 bases between. The CDR3 extends over 13 amino acids. CDR3 DNA sequence: TGTGCCAGCAGTTACGCGATCTCCTACGAGCAGTACTTC. This encodes CASSYAISYEQYF.

The V and J genes are TRBV13 and TRBJ2-1; weak D call: TRBD1 (6 bases). This CDR3 has 12 amino acids. Germline lookup yields CDR1 PRHDT and CDR2 FYEKMQ (reference sequence). V was shortened by 5 bases and J by 12 bases, with 14 bases between the two germline ends. The CDR3 sequence is CASSLHRARQFF. DNA for the CDR3: TGTGCCAGCAGCCTCCACAGGGCTCGGCAGTTCTTC.

J is TRBJ1-2 and V is TRBV12-3 or TRBV12-4; D not resolved. There are 13 residues in the CDR3. V lost 6 bases and J 5 bases, leaving 13 bases between the germline ends. For the CDR3, the DNA is TGTGCCAGCAGCTCGGTCCTGGAGTATGGCTACACCTTC. It translates to CASSSVLEYGYTF.

This clone was seen more than once but under ten times. The chain has TRBV6-1 and TRBJ2-7, with D uncertain. CDR1 and CDR2 (germline): MNHNS, SASEGT. The CDR3 sequence is 18 residues long. V was pared by 3 bases and J by 3 bases, with 24 bases between. This CDR3 reads CASSESNNLLGINYEQYF. CDR3 DNA: TGTGCCAGCAGTGAGAGTAATAATTTGCTAGGCATCAACTACGAGCAGTACTTC.

The chain couples TRBV6-6 to TRBJ1-2; 9 nucleotides align to TRBD1. Germline V lookup: CDR1 MNHNY, CDR2 SVGAGI (reference sequence). The trim removed 4 bases at V and 6 bases at J, leaving 9 bases unmatched. This CDR3 has 15 residues. The CDR3, as DNA: TGTGCCAGCAGTTTCGGGACAGGGAAGAGGAATGGCTACACCTTC. This gives the protein CASSFGTGKRNGYTF.

CDR3 in DNA: TGTGCCAGCAGGACCGGGCGGGACAGGGGGCTAAATGAGCAGTTCTTC. Translating it yields CASRTGRDRGLNEQFF. This rearrangement joins TRBV2 to TRBJ2-1; TRBD1 aligns across 12 bases. Per the germline V gene, CDR1 is SNHLY and CDR2 is FYNNEI. The CDR3 sequence is 16 residues long. The V segment lost 6 bases and the J segment 7 bases; nucleotides outside the gene matches: 10.

V and J are TRBV10-3 and TRBJ2-1, with 11 bases lining up with TRBD2. J gave up 6 bases and V 10 bases, and 5 bases lay outside the gene matches. The CDR3 runs 13 residues. Germline assignment: CDR1 ENHRY and CDR2 SYGVKD. Here the CDR3 reads CATLAGGVNEQFF. DNA for the CDR3: TGTGCCACCCTAGCGGGGGGCGTCAATGAGCAGTTCTTC.

V gene TRBV6-5 combines with J gene TRBJ2-2; D ambiguous. Trimming stripped 4 bases from V and 2 bases from J, with 11 bases between. The CDR3 has 15 residues. The germline gives CDR1 MNHEY, CDR2 SVGAGI. The CDR3 DNA is TGTGCCAGCAGTTCGCTCGACTTCAACACCGGGGAGCTGTTTTTT. It yields the protein CASSSLDFNTGELFF.

V and J are TRBV27 and TRBJ1-6, with D unclear. The germline V and J ends were trimmed by 2 bases and 2 bases, with 4 bases remaining between them. Germline V gene sequence: CDR1 MNHEY, CDR2 SMNVEV (reference sequence). The CDR3 is made up of 14 amino acids. CDR3 in amino acids: CASSLKPYNSPLHF. CDR3 nucleotides: TGTGCCAGCAGTTTAAAGCCCTATAATTCACCCCTCCACTTT.

The chain links TRBV5-1 to TRBJ2-3, with 8 bases aligning to TRBD2. V dropped 0 bases and J dropped 0; count of bases not matched to a gene: 6. From germline, CDR1 is SGHRS and CDR2 YFSETQ. The CDR3 sequence is 17 residues long. The CDR3 coding sequence is TGCGCCAGCAGCTTGGGGATTAGCGGGGAGAGCACAGATACGCAGTATTTT. Protein sequence: CASSLGISGESTDTQYF.

This chain connects TRBV19 to TRBJ2-5, with 11 bases that match TRBD1. This CDR3 comprises 13 residues. The trim removed 8 bases at V and 2 bases at J, leaving 1 base unmatched. Germline V gene data show CDR1 as LNHDA and CDR2 as SQIVND (reference sequence). DNA for the CDR3: TGTGCCAGTCGGGACAGGGGGCAAGAGACCCAGTACTTC. It yields the protein CASRDRGQETQYF. The variable domain in full, with the rest retrieved from reference TRBV19 and TRBJ2-5, is DGGITQSPKYLFRKEGQNVTLSCEQNLNHDAMYWYRQDPGQGLRLIYYSQIVNDFQKGDIAEGYSVSREKKESFPLTVTSAQKNPTAFYLCASRDRGQETQYFGPGTRLLVL.